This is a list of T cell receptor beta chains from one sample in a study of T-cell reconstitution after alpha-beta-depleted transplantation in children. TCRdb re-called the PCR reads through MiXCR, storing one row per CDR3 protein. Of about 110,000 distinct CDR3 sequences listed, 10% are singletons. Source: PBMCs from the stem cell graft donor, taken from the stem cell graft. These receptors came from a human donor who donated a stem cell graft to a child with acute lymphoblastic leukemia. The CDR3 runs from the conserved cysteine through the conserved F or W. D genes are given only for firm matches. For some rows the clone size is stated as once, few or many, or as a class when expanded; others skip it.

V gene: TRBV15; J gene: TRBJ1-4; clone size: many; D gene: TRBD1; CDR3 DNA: TGTGCCACCAGCAGGGTGGACAGGGGTAATGAAAAACTGTTTTTT; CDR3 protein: CATSRVDRGNEKLFF
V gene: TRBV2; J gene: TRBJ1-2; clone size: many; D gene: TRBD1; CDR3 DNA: TGTGCCAGCAGGAGGGACAGGGGATATGGCTACACCTTC; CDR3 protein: CASRRDRGYGYTF
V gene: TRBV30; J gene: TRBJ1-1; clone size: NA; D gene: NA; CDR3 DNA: TGTGCCTGGAGTGTTATTCCCTTGAACACTGAAGCTTTCTTT; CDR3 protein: CAWSVIPLNTEAFF
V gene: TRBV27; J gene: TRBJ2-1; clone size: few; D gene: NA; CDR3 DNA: TGTGCCAGCAGTCAGGACACCAGCTCCTACAATGAGCAGTTCTTC; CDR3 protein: CASSQDTSSYNEQFF
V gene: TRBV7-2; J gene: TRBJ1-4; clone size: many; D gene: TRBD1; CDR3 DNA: TGTGCCAGCAGCTTAGAGACAGGGGGCGACGAAAAACTGTTTTTT; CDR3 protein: CASSLETGGDEKLFF
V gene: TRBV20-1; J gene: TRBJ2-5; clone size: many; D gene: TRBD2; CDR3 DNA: TGCAGTGCTAGACCTGGACTAGCGGTAGGGGAGACCCAGTACTTC; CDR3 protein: CSARPGLAVGETQYF
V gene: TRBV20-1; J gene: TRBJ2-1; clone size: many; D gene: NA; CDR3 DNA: TGCAGTGCTAGAGCCTTGGCAGCTTCCTACAATGAGCAGTTCTTC; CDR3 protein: CSARALAASYNEQFF
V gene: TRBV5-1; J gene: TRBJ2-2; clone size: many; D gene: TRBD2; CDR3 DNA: TGCGCCAGCAGCTTGGTAGCGGGAGCCGGGGAGCTGTTTTTT; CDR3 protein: CASSLVAGAGELFF
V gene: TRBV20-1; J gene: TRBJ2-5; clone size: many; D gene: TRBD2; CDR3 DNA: TGCAGTGCTAGAGCGCCGACTAGCGTGGGAGAGACCCAGTACTTC; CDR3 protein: CSARAPTSVGETQYF
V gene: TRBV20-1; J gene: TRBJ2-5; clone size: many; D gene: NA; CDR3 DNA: TGCAGTGCTAGAGCGGCGACAGCCCAAGAGACCCAGTACTTC; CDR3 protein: CSARAATAQETQYF
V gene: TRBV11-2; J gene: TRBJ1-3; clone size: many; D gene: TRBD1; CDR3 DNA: TGTGCCAGCAGCTTAAGGGGACGACAGGGCTTCGCGAGTGGAGGAAACACCATATATTTT; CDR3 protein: CASSLRGRQGFASGGNTIYF
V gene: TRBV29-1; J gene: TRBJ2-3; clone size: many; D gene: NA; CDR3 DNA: TGCAGCGTTGAAGAAGACAGTGGGGCCCACACAGATACGCAGTATTTT; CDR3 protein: CSVEEDSGAHTDTQYF
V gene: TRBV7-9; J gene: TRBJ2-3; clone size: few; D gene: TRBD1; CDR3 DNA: TGTGCCAGCAGTTCGGCCGGGACAGGGTTGGCAGATACGCAGTATTTT; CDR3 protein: CASSSAGTGLADTQYF
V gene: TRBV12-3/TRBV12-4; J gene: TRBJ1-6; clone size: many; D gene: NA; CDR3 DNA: TGTGCCAGCAGTTTCCGGGACAAAGGGTATAATTCACCCCTCCACTTT; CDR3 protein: CASSFRDKGYNSPLHF
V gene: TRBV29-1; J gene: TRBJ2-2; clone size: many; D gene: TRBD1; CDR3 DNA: TGCAGCGTTGGTAGACAGGGATCGAACACCGGGGAGCTGTTTTTT; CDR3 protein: CSVGRQGSNTGELFF
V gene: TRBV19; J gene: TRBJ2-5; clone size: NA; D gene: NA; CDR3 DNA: TGTGCCAGTAGTGCTCAAAGGGGCAACCAGTACTTC; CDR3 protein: CASSAQRGNQYF
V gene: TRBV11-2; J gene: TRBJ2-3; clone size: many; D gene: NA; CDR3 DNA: TGTGCCAGCAGCTTAGTAGAGACATTCGGGGCTCGCACAGATACGCAGTATTTT; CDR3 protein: CASSLVETFGARTDTQYF
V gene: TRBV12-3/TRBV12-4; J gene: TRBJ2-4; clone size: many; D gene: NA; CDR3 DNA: TGTGCCAGCAGTTCGCTAGCCAAAAACATTCAGTACTTC; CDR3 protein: CASSSLAKNIQYF
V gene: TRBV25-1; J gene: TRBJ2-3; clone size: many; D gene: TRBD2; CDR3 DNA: TGTGCCAGCAGTGGAGGGACTAGCGAGGCAGATACGCAGTATTTT; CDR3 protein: CASSGGTSEADTQYF
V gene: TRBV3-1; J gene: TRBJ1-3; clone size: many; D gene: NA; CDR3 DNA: TGTGCCAGCAGCCCCGGATTGGGTTACGGAAACACCATATATTTT; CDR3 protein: CASSPGLGYGNTIYF
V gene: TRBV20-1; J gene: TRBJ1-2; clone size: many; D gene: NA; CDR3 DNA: TGCAGTGCTAGAGAAGGGACCCGAAAAAACTATGGCTACACCTTC; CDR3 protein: CSAREGTRKNYGYTF
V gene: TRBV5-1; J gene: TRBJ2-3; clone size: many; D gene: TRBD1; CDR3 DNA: TGCGCCAGCAGCTTCCAGGACAGGGTTTTTGATACGCAGTATTTT; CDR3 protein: CASSFQDRVFDTQYF
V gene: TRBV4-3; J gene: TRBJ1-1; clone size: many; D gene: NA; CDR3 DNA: TGCGCCAGCAGCCAAGAGGTGGTCATGAACACTGAAGCTTTCTTT; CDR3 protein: CASSQEVVMNTEAFF
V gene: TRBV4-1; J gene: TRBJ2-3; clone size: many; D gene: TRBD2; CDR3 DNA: TGCGCCAGCAGCCAAGATATTCTAGCGGGGGGTATCACAGATACGCAGTATTTT; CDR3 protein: CASSQDILAGGITDTQYF
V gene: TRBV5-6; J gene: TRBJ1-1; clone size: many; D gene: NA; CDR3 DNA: TGTGCCAGCAGCTCCCGTGAGGTGTTTTTGAACACTGAAGCTTTCTTT; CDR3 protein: CASSSREVFLNTEAFF
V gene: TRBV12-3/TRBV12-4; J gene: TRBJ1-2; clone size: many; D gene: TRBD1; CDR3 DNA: TGTGCCAGCAGTTTAGAGGGACAGGGACGAGGAAGGACCTTC; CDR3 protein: CASSLEGQGRGRTF
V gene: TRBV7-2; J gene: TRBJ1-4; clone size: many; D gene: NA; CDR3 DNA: TGTGCCAGCAGCTTGGCTTCAGGGTCCTATATTAATGAAAAACTGTTTTTT; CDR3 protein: CASSLASGSYINEKLFF
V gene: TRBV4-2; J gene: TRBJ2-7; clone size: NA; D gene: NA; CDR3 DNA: TGTGCCATCAGCCCCGAGCTGCTCTACGAGCAGTACTTC; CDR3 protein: CAISPELLYEQYF
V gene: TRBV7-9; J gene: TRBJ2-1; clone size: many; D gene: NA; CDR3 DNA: TGTGCCAGCAGATTAGGGGGCGGGGGTGAGCAGTTCTTC; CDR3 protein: CASRLGGGGEQFF
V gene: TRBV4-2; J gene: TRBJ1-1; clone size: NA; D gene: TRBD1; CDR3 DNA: TGTGCCAGCAGGGATTACAGGGGACAAATTGACACTGAAGCTTTCTTT; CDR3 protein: CASRDYRGQIDTEAFF
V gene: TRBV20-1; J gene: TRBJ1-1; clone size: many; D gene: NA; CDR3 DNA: TGCAGTGCTAGTGGAAAATCCCCCTCGAACACTGAAGCTTTCTTT; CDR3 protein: CSASGKSPSNTEAFF
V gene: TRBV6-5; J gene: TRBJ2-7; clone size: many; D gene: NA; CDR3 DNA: TGTGCCAGCAGAAACAGGGATATGGTCGAGCAGTACTTC; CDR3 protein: CASRNRDMVEQYF
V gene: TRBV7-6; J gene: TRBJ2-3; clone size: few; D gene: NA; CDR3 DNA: TGTGCCAGCAGCTCCCAAGGAGATACGCAGTATTTT; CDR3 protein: CASSSQGDTQYF